The 5 T cell receptor beta chains below all came from one sample that was sequenced in a study of OX40 agonist ivuxolimab in advanced cancers. Profiling relied on immunoSEQ multiplex PCR, and the TCRdb table lists in-frame clones only, not all of them. The table records some 45,000 clones, roughly 88% of them present only once. Sample: CD4+ or CD8+ T cells sorted from blood, taken in a trial of the OX40 agonist ivuxolimab. Source of these receptors: an adult with an advanced solid tumor such as melanoma, head and neck, liver or kidney cancer.

The chain recombines TRBV7-8 with TRBJ2-7; no definite D call. This CDR3 is 16 amino acids long. Germline-derived CDR1 and CDR2 are SGHVS and FQNEAQ. Deletions cut 5 bases from V and 3 bases from J, with 20 bases between. Written as DNA, the CDR3 is TGTGCCAGCAGCCGATTGGGTGGGATAACAAACTACGAGCAGTACTTC. This encodes CASSRLGGITNYEQYF. Drawing the rest from reference TRBV7-8 and TRBJ2-7, the complete variable domain is GAGVSQSPRYKVAKRGQDVALRCDPISGHVSLFWYQQALGQGPEFLTYFQNEAQLDKSGLPSDRFFAERPEGSVSTLKIQRTQQEDSAVYLCASSRLGGITNYEQYFGPGTRLTVT.

This chain connects TRBV19 to TRBJ1-5; D perhaps matches TRBD1 (6 bases). In germline, CDR1 is LNHDA, CDR2 SQIVND (reference sequence). Trimming left V 7 bases short and J 0 bases short, with 19 bases between. The CDR3 is 17 residues long. The CDR3 here is CASISTQGQYSNQPQHF. CDR3 DNA: TGTGCCAGTATAAGCACCCAGGGGCAATATAGCAATCAGCCCCAGCATTTT.

A note on this clone: The identical CDR3 is also encoded by other nucleotide sequences in the sample. The chain uses TRBV4-2 and TRBJ2-7; TRBD1 aligns across 10 bases. V lost 0 bases, J lost 3 bases, and 5 bases stayed unmatched. CDR1 is LGHNA, CDR2 YNFKEQ, per germline. CDR3 length: 16 amino acids. CDR3 nucleotides: TGTGCCAGCAGCCAAGAGGGACAGGGGTCAAGCTACGAGCAGTACTTC. Residues: CASSQEGQGSSYEQYF.

The chain recombines TRBV27 with TRBJ1-2, with D tentatively TRBD1 (5 bases). The germline V gene encodes CDR1 MNHEY and CDR2 SMNVEV (reference sequence). The V and J ends lost 5 bases and 0 bases respectively, with 13 bases between them. The CDR3 runs 15 residues. CDR3 protein: CASSLKGPANYGYTF. The CDR3 nucleotides read TGTGCCAGCAGTCTTAAGGGGCCCGCTAACTATGGCTACACCTTC.

The chain uses TRBV7-8 and TRBJ2-1; possibly TRBD2 for D (7 bases). This CDR3 has 16 residues. Germline CDR1 is SGHVS and CDR2 is FQNEAQ. V lost 4 bases to trimming and J lost 5 bases, with 18 bases between them. In DNA form, the CDR3 reads TGTGCCAGCAGCTCAGACCCGGGGGGCCTAAACAATGAGCAGTTCTTC. Protein sequence: CASSSDPGGLNNEQFF.